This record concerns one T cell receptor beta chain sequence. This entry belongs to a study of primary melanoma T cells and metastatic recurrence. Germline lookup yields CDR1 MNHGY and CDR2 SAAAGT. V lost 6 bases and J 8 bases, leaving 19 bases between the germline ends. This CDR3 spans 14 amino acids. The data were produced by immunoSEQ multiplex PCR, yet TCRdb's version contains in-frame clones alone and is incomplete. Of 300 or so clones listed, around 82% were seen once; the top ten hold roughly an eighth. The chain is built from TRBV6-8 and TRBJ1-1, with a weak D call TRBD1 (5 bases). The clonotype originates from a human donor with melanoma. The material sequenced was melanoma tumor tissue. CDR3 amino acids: CASRTSAAGGEAFF. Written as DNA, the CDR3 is TGTGCCAGCAGGACTTCCGCCGCCGGGGGGGAAGCTTTCTTT.